Described below is a single TCR beta chain sequence and its context. As yet, its antigen is unknown. Primers: 60 Vbeta forward and 13 Jbeta reverse. Libraries were prepared by immunoSEQ multiplex PCR; TCRdb keeps only in-frame clonotypes and omits some of them. The table shows approximately 220,000 clones, with roughly 80% occurring only once. The data were obtained in a study of cytomegalovirus exposure and HLA in healthy donors. The germline V gene has CDR1 LNHNV and CDR2 YYDKDF (reference sequence). V lost 6 bases, J lost 4 bases, and 12 bases lay in between. CDR3 length: 13 amino acids. General study points: Available immune exposure information covered CMV serostatus only. TCR beta sequences numbering 15,000 to 20,000 were associated with HLA alleles at 0.05 false discovery rate in a later analysis. As a later analysis showed, a missense DCLRE1C variant was linked to trimming of TCR beta V- and J-genes.

The material sequenced was PBMCs. The chain uses TRBV15 and TRBJ1-2; D possibly corresponds to TRBD1 (6 bases). This clonotype was sampled from a man aged 25 to 40 in good health and CMV-seronegative. CDR3 nucleotides: TGTGCCACCAGAGCGCAGGGGCCCTATGGCTACACCTTC. Amino acid sequence: CATRAQGPYGYTF.